This TCR beta chain derives from a study of T cells in narcolepsy (dated by TCRdb to about 2018). At the level of the whole study: Patients with narcolepsy type 1 or type 2 (NT1, NT2) and healthy control donors were enrolled in the study. The study sought autoreactive T cells targeting hypocretin neuron self-antigens (hypocretin, TRIB2) in narcolepsy patients, using TCR Vbeta sequencing to track clonotypes in blood and CSF. Overall results and qualifications from the work: Some blood memory CD4+ repertoires from patients and controls contained no sequences matching autoreactive T cell clones. Patients and controls had comparable numbers of sequenced blood memory CD4+ clonotypes, averaging about 37,000 and 33,000, respectively. According to the report, autoreactive clonotypes were detected serially in the blood of the same patients and of different patients, but not in healthy controls. In plots comparing CSF and blood CD4+ T cell clonotypes from the same patient, HCRT-specific and TRIB2-specific autoreactive clonotypes were highlighted.

A note on this clone: It has no known antigen specificity. No clone much larger than this one lies a single base away; base qualities are absent.

V and J are trimmed by 2 bases and 9 bases, and the gene matches miss 17 bases of the junction. Measured from the cysteine to the phenylalanine, the CDR3 is 17 residues long. Solely the CDR3 DNA is kept, with 51 bases framed from the first base. CDR1 and CDR2, looked up from the germline V gene, are MNHNS and SASEGT. Receptor libraries were prepared by the immunoSEQ multiplex PCR assay. TCRdb took over this immuneACCESS table, retaining in-frame rearrangements with V and J assigned. Such tables are incomplete; in checked studies, under half of the missing clones stem from an unresolved V gene, and the remainder is unexplained. The sample records some 25,000 clones, 55% to 80% of which are singletons. About 12% of the sample belongs to the ten largest clones. Memory CD4+ T cells were sorted ex vivo from peripheral blood of narcolepsy patients and healthy controls for TCR Vbeta sequencing.

The sample comprised memory (CD45RA-) CD4+ T cells from blood. The meaning of the sample's cell subset or site label: memory T cells sorted ex vivo from peripheral blood. The sequence was obtained from a human donor in good health. This chain is built from TRBV6-1 and TRBJ2-7; 9 bases in the middle match TRBD2. The CDR3 loop reads CASSENRLAGSQQGQYF. The sequenced DNA: TGTGCCAGCAGTGAAAATCGGCTAGCGGGGAGCCAACAGGGGCAGTACTTC.